This TCR beta chain is from a study of cytomegalovirus exposure and HLA in healthy donors. Findings and caveats of the study: Reports indicated that the classifier achieved high specificity and sensitivity in diagnosing cytomegalovirus status. There were some public TCRs occurring in many donors, but most TCR sequences were rare.

The method was immunoSEQ multiplex PCR; TCRdb's version includes in-frame clones alone and lacks a portion of them. The data contain 130,000 to 150,000 clones, around 88% of them seen just once; the ten biggest clones take up approximately 8.5%. As regards this clone: As yet, its antigen is unknown.

Sample: PBMCs. The source is a woman younger than 35 in good health and CMV-seropositive.

This chain's CDR3 is CASSPGLAEETQYF. CDR3 nucleotide sequence: TGTGCCAGCTCACCGGGACTAGCGGAAGAGACCCAGTACTTC. The V and J genes are TRBV18 and TRBJ2-5; 11 bases align to TRBD2. V was clipped by 3 bases and J by 3 bases; unmatched bases: 0. The CDR3 loop spans 14 amino acids. Germline CDR1 and CDR2: KGHSH and LQKENI.